This entry lists 21 T cell receptor beta chains sequenced from one sample in a study of T cell clonality in common variable immunodeficiency. Generated by immunoSEQ multiplex PCR, the TCRdb table keeps only in-frame clones and is missing some. The sample contains tens of thousands of clones, none of them singletons. Input material: peripheral blood mononuclear cells. These receptors came from a person aged 18-70 years in good health.

This clone was found a few times. The CDR3 end lies 3 residues beyond the end of the read and is filled in from the germline J gene. The chain links TRBV2 to TRBJ2-3; TRBD1 aligns across 9 bases. The CDR3 totals 13 residues. Per germline, CDR1 SNHLY and CDR2 FYNNEI. This CDR3 reads CASRQGAGQPQYF. The sequenced CDR3 bases are TGTGCCAGCAGACAGGGGGCCGGGCAGCCG.

The sample holds many counts of this clone. Read data end 3 residues before the CDR3 end; the end is taken from the germline J gene. The chain joins TRBV18 to TRBJ2-3; a possible D gene is TRBD2 (6 bases). The ends were cut back, 8 bases at V and 4 bases at J, with 16 bases in the middle. The CDR3 length is 14 residues. Germline CDR1 reads KGHSH; CDR2 reads LQKENI. CDR3 DNA (partial): TGTGCCAGCGGAGGCGATAGCGGACCAGATACG. This codes for CASGGDSGPDT. The whole CDR3 protein reads CASGGDSGPDTQYF.

Many counts were recorded for this clone. The read ends 3 residues early relative to the CDR3; the germline J gene fills the gap. V usage is TRBV28 and J usage is TRBJ2-7; the D gene is possibly TRBD2 (5 bases). The CDR3 runs 14 residues. Germline V CDR1 and CDR2: MDHEN, SYDVKM. Trimming took 4 bases from V and 6 from J, leaving 16 bases between them. The CDR3 spells CASSSNFMRVEQYF. The DNA read from the CDR3 is TGTGCCAGCAGTTCCAACTTTATGAGGGTCGAG.

This clone was seen at least ten times. The read finishes 3 residues shy of the CDR3 end, and the germline J gene is used to complete it. This chain uses TRBV18 with TRBJ2-3; 7 nucleotides match TRBD2. Germline V gene lookup returns CDR1 KGHSH and CDR2 LQKENI. This CDR3 contains 14 residues. Trimming cost V 2 bases and J 4 bases; bases outside gene matches: 3. The CDR3 protein is CASSPAGEADTQYF. The sequenced CDR3 bases are TGTGCCAGCTCACCAGCGGGAGAGGCAGATACG.

In this sample, this clone turned up many times. The CDR3 goes on 3 residues after the read ends, and that part is filled in from the germline J gene. V gene TRBV12-3 or TRBV12-4 combines with J gene TRBJ2-1; the match to TRBD2 covers 9 bases. The CDR3 has 15 amino acids. Germline trimming cut 6 bases from V and 4 bases from J; bases unmatched to any gene: 7. The CDR3 reads CASSPTSGHYNEQFF. The DNA read from the CDR3 is TGTGCCAGCAGCCCCACTAGCGGGCATTACAATGAG.

The sample holds many counts of this clone. The read gets to within 3 residues of the CDR3 end, and the germline J gene fills in the rest. This sequence joins TRBV20-1 and TRBJ2-3, with 10 bases matching TRBD2. Germline V gene sequence: CDR1 DFQATT, CDR2 SNEGSKA (reference sequence). The V segment lost 8 bases and the J segment 2 bases; nucleotides outside the gene matches: 4. The CDR3 extends over 13 amino acids. The CDR3 spells CSPGTSVTDTQYF. Partial CDR3 DNA: TGCAGTCCAGGGACTAGCGTCACAGATACG.

At least ten counts were recorded for this clone. The sequence runs out 3 residues before the end of the CDR3; the remainder is reconstructed from the germline J gene. V gene TRBV19 combines with J gene TRBJ2-1, with TRBD2 matching 13 bases. Per the germline V gene, CDR1 is LNHDA and CDR2 is SQIVND (reference sequence). CDR3 length: 20 residues. The junction had 18 bases not matched to a gene; V was cut back by 3 bases and J by 7 bases. Here the CDR3 reads CASSINPGLAGRDLRNEQFF. The sequenced part of the CDR3 DNA is TGTGCCAGTAGTATCAACCCGGGACTAGCGGGGAGGGATCTAAGGAATGAG.

The sample holds many counts of this clone. The sequenced fragment ends 3 residues before the CDR3 boundary, so the rest is inferred from the germline J gene. The V call is TRBV13, the J call TRBJ1-2; 10 bases align to TRBD1. This CDR3 contains 15 residues. Germline V gene sequence: CDR1 PRHDT, CDR2 FYEKMQ (reference sequence). V shed 7 bases, J shed 3 bases, and the junction held 8 bases outside the gene matches. CDR3 DNA (partial): TGTGCCAGCACTTCTGCGGGACAGGGGTACTATGGC. Its protein is CASTSAGQGYYG. The whole CDR3 is CASTSAGQGYYGYTF.

This clone was seen at least ten times. With the read ending 3 residues before the CDR3 end, the germline J gene is used to fill in that end. This rearrangement joins TRBV6-4 to TRBJ2-3; maybe TRBD2 (6 bases). Deletions cut 10 bases from V and 0 bases from J, with 11 bases between. The V gene's germline CDR1 is MRHNA and CDR2 SNTAGT. The CDR3 is made up of 13 amino acids. This chain's CDR3 is CATARGSTDTQYF. The sequenced CDR3 bases are TGTGCCACCGCTCGGGGGAGCACAGATACG.

This clone was picked up many times. CDR3 amino acids: CAWGGDYLTGELFF. CDR3 bases read: TGTGCCTGGGGAGGGGACTACCTCACCGGGGAG. This chain links TRBV30 with TRBJ2-2, with 7 bases fitting TRBD2. The read ends 3 residues early relative to the CDR3; the germline J gene fills the gap. Germline V gene sequence: CDR1 GTSNPN, CDR2 SVGIG (reference sequence). With 5 bases clipped from V and 4 bases from J, the junction kept 7 bases outside the gene matches. The length of the CDR3 is 14 residues.

This clone was recorded at least ten times. The read is 3 residues too short to cover the CDR3 end, so that end is filled in from the germline J gene. J is TRBJ2-1 and V is TRBV29-1; 10 bases align to TRBD2. CDR1 is SQVTM and CDR2 is ANQGSEA in the germline V gene. V dropped 7 bases and J dropped 5; count of bases not matched to a gene: 8. The CDR3 is made up of 14 amino acids. The CDR3 loop is CSGLLAGVNNEQFF. Partial CDR3 DNA: TGCAGCGGCCTCCTAGCGGGAGTGAACAATGAG.

This clone was seen repeatedly, ten times or more. The read comes to an end 3 residues before the CDR3 does, leaving the germline J gene to fill in the end. The rearrangement uses TRBV5-1 and TRBJ1-1; maybe TRBD1 (6 bases). Trimming removed 5 bases from V and 5 bases from J, with 19 bases in between. CDR3 length: 15 residues. Germline CDR1 reads SGHRS; CDR2 reads YFSETQ. Incomplete CDR3 DNA: TGCGCCAGCAGGCCGACGATACAGGGAGGGACTGAA. This translates into CASRPTIQGGTE. The whole CDR3 reads CASRPTIQGGTEAFF.

Many counts were recorded for this clone. The read falls 3 residues short of the CDR3 end, and the missing part is taken from the germline J gene. The V gene is TRBV28, the J gene TRBJ2-3, with D perhaps TRBD2 (5 bases). V lost 4 bases and J 3 bases, leaving 14 bases between the germline ends. Germline CDR1 is MDHEN and CDR2 is SYDVKM. This CDR3 has 15 residues. The part of the CDR3 DNA that was read is TGTGCCAGCAGTTCCCTCTGGGTAGCGACAGATACG. Protein sequence: CASSSLWVATDT. The complete CDR3 protein is CASSSLWVATDTQYF.

This clone was found many times. The read terminates 3 residues ahead of where the CDR3 ends, so the germline J gene completes it. The rearrangement links TRBV10-3 to TRBJ1-2, with no clear D. This CDR3 contains 16 residues. Germline lookup yields CDR1 ENHRY and CDR2 SYGVKD. Incomplete CDR3 DNA: TGTGCCATCAGTGATTCCCTAGCGGCTCACTCCTACGAC. Encoded protein: CAISDSLAAHSYD. The complete CDR3 sequence is CAISDSLAAHSYDYTF.

Many counts were recorded for this clone. The CDR3 goes on 3 residues after the read ends, and that part is filled in from the germline J gene. The gene calls are TRBV5-1 and TRBJ2-2, with D unclear. Germline V gene sequence: CDR1 SGHRS, CDR2 YFSETQ. V dropped 0 bases and J dropped 1 base, with 7 bases sitting between them. CDR3 length equals 15 residues. The DNA read from the CDR3 is TGCGCCAGCAGCTTGGCTGAAGGGAACACCGGGGAG. The encoded protein is CASSLAEGNTGE. The entire CDR3 is CASSLAEGNTGELFF.

This clone appeared many times. The read halts 3 residues ahead of the CDR3 end, with the missing end drawn from the germline J gene. This chain joins TRBV5-6 and TRBJ2-1; the match to TRBD1 covers 12 bases. CDR1 is SGHDT, CDR2 YYEEEE, per germline. Trimming took 3 bases from V and 7 from J; bases not matched to a gene: 2. The CDR3 extends over 14 amino acids. Partial CDR3 DNA: TGTGCCAGCAGCTGGGACAGGGGGCAGAATGAG. Encoded protein: CASSWDRGQNE. The CDR3 reads in full as CASSWDRGQNEQFF. Combining the CDR3 with reference TRBV5-6 and TRBJ2-1 gives the whole variable domain DAGVTQSPTHLIKTRGQQVTLRCSPKSGHDTVSWYQQALGQGPQFIFQYYEEEERQRGNFPDRFSGHQFPNYSSELNVNALLLGDSALYLCASSWDRGQNEQFFGPGTRLTVL.

Worth noting for this clone: The read terminates 3 residues ahead of where the CDR3 ends, so the germline J gene completes it. The rearrangement joins TRBV18 to TRBJ1-2, with 7 bases fitting TRBD1. Germline V gene data show CDR1 as KGHSH and CDR2 as LQKENI. CDR3 size: 12 residues. The CDR3 region is CASSSRGADYTF. The CDR3 bases that were read are TGTGCCAGCTCATCCAGGGGGGCTGAC.

In this sample, this clone turned up many times. The CDR3 extends 3 residues past the end of the read, so its final part is completed from the germline J gene. The chain carries TRBV5-1 and TRBJ2-7; D is ambiguous. Trimming removed 1 base at V and 3 bases at J, with 5 bases between. CDR1 and CDR2 (germline): SGHRS, YFSETQ. The CDR3 runs 12 residues. The CDR3 is CASSLTGYEQYF. The DNA read from the CDR3 is TGCGCCAGCAGCTTGACTGGCTACGAG.

This clone was picked up a small number of times. The read ends 3 residues shy of where the CDR3 ends; the end is completed using the germline J gene. V gene TRBV27 combines with J gene TRBJ2-7; 8 bases are a match to TRBD1. With 3 bases clipped from V and 6 bases from J, the junction kept 7 bases outside the gene matches. CDR1 MNHEY and CDR2 SMNVEV come from the germline V gene (reference sequence). The length of the CDR3 is 14 residues. The sequenced CDR3 bases are TGTGCCAGCAGTTTCGGGACAGGAGTAGCCGAG. It specifies CASSFGTGVAE. The entire CDR3 protein is CASSFGTGVAEQYF.

A few counts support this clone. The CDR3 end falls 3 residues outside the read, so it is completed with the germline J gene. The chain combines TRBV2 with TRBJ1-1, with D unresolved. The CDR3 runs to 13 residues. CDR1 and CDR2 (germline): SNHLY, FYNNEI. Deletions cut 4 bases from V and 1 base from J, with 7 bases between. The DNA read from the CDR3 is TGTGCCAGCAGTGTTAACTCGAACACTGAA. It is translated as CASSVNSNTE. The full CDR3 reads CASSVNSNTEAFF.

In this sample, this clone turned up many times. The read falls 3 residues short of the CDR3 end, and the missing part is taken from the germline J gene. The V and J genes are TRBV5-6 and TRBJ2-2; a possible D gene is TRBD2 (5 bases). Germline values: CDR1 SGHDT, CDR2 YYEEEE. CDR3 length equals 14 residues. V lost 5 bases to trimming and J lost 0 bases, with 8 bases between them. CDR3 DNA (partial): TGTGCCAGCAGGCGGGCCGCGAACACCGGGGAG. Translated, it gives CASRRAANTGE. The whole CDR3 reads CASRRAANTGELFF.